The 24 T cell receptor beta chains reported below all come from one sample, sequenced in a study of post-analysis software for immune sequencing data. Their antigens are not known. Broader study findings: In patients, five or six TRBV segments were more frequent than in controls, with TRBV5-6, TRBV5-1 and TRBV20-1 among them.

Researchers reported that TCR beta cDNA libraries carried unique molecular identifiers. In TCRdb, the PCR reads were re-called with MiXCR into one record per CDR3 protein. The sample records hundreds of thousands of distinct CDR3 sequences, roughly 27% being singletons. What was sequenced was blood. These receptors all stem from a girl aged 10 to 17 with multiple sclerosis.

This clonotype showed up just a few times. A junction boundary mismatches the germline segment, possibly from a read error. In DNA, the CDR3 is TGTGCCAGCAGCGTGGGCGGGGGCCCGAGCACAAATACGCAGTATTTT. It specifies CASSVGGGPSTNTQYF. V gene TRBV7-9 combines with J gene TRBJ2-3, with D possibly being TRBD2 (7 bases). Germline V gives CDR1 SEHNR, CDR2 FQNEAQ (reference sequence). This CDR3 comprises 16 residues. The variable domain in full, with the rest retrieved from reference TRBV7-9 and TRBJ2-3, is DTGVSQNPRHKITKRGQNVTFRCDPISEHNRLYWYRQTLGQGPEFLTYFQNEAQLEKSRLLSDRFSAERPKGSFSTLEIQRTEQGDSAMYLCASSVGGGPSTNTQYFGPGTRLTVL.

The table lists this clonotype with a few counts. This chain uses TRBV7-2 with TRBJ1-6, with a possible D match to TRBD1 (6 bases). The V end lost 5 bases, the J end lost 6 bases, and 17 bases lay between the germline ends. The CDR3 is 16 amino acids. Germline V CDR1 and CDR2: SGHTA, FQGNSA. The CDR3: CASSIRARGTNSPLHF. CDR3 in DNA: TGTGCCAGCAGCATTAGAGCCAGGGGCACTAATTCACCCCTCCACTTT. Looking up the rest from reference TRBV7-2 and TRBJ1-6 gives the full variable domain: GAGVSQSPSNKVTEKGKDVELRCDPISGHTALYWYRQSLGQGLEFLIYFQGNSAPDKSGLPSDRFSAERTGGSVSTLTIQRTQQEDSAVYLCASSIRARGTNSPLHFGNGTRLTVT.

This clonotype has more than one count but fewer than ten. V usage is TRBV7-9 and J usage is TRBJ2-1; a weak D match, TRBD2 (6 bases). V lost 5 bases to trimming and J lost 6 bases, with 17 bases between them. This CDR3 spans 15 amino acids. The germline gives CDR1 SEHNR, CDR2 FQNEAQ (reference sequence). The CDR3 protein is CASSNGGRDRNEQFF. The CDR3 nucleotides read TGTGCCAGCAGCAACGGGGGAAGGGATCGCAATGAGCAGTTCTTC.

There are a few counts of this clonotype. The chain couples TRBV7-2 to TRBJ2-5; 8 bases align to TRBD1. The length of the CDR3 is 15 residues. V was pared by 5 bases and J by 5 bases, with 10 bases of the junction left unmatched. Germline values: CDR1 SGHTA, CDR2 FQGNSA. The CDR3 here is CASSPDGQGWETQYF. The CDR3 region has the DNA TGTGCCAGCAGCCCAGACGGACAGGGCTGGGAGACCCAGTACTTC. Based on the CDR3 plus reference TRBV7-2 and TRBJ2-5, the full variable domain is GAGVSQSPSNKVTEKGKDVELRCDPISGHTALYWYRQSLGQGLEFLIYFQGNSAPDKSGLPSDRFSAERTGGSVSTLTIQRTQQEDSAVYLCASSPDGQGWETQYFGPGTRLLVL.

V is TRBV7-9 and J is TRBJ2-7, with D maybe TRBD1 (5 bases). CDR1 is SEHNR, CDR2 FQNEAQ, per germline (reference sequence). There are 14 residues in the CDR3. The V gene lost 0 bases and the J gene lost 2 bases, with 8 bases spanning the gap. The CDR3 loop reads CASSLAQDTYEQYF. DNA of the CDR3: TGTGCCAGCAGCTTAGCACAGGACACCTACGAGCAGTACTTC.

This chain links TRBV27 with TRBJ2-6, with a tentative D call TRBD1 (6 bases). Germline lookup yields CDR1 MNHEY and CDR2 SMNVEV (reference sequence). The V end was cut by 4 bases, the J end by 0 bases, with 13 bases between. The CDR3 has 17 amino acids. Written as DNA, the CDR3 is TGTGCCAGCAGTTCAAGGACAGATCTCTCTGGGGCCAACGTCCTGACTTTC. Its translation: CASSSRTDLSGANVLTF. The whole variable domain, remainder taken from reference TRBV27 and TRBJ2-6, is EAQVTQNPRYLITVTGKKLTVTCSQNMNHEYMSWYRQDPGLGLRQIYYSMNVEVTDKGDVPEGYKVSRKEKRNFPLILESPSPNQTSLYFCASSSRTDLSGANVLTFGAGSRLTVL.

V is TRBV20-1 and J is TRBJ2-7; 7 bases align to TRBD2. CDR1 is DFQATT, CDR2 SNEGSKA, per germline (reference sequence). The CDR3 consists of 15 residues. Germline trimming cut 3 bases from V and 4 bases from J; bases unmatched to any gene: 12. The CDR3 sequence is CSASLLGGIRYEQYF. The CDR3 DNA sequence: TGCAGTGCTAGCCTCCTGGGAGGGATACGTTACGAGCAGTACTTC.

This clonotype was detected once. The CDR3 sequence is CASSLNSRTGELFF. The CDR3 nucleotides are TGTGCCAGCAGCTTAAACAGCCGAACCGGGGAGCTGTTTTTT. J is TRBJ2-2 and V is TRBV13; the D is unclear. This CDR3 has 14 residues. Between the trimmed V and J ends, which lost 2 bases and 5 bases, there was a span of 9 bases. Germline CDR1 reads PRHDT; CDR2 reads FYEKMQ (reference sequence).

There are a few counts of this clonotype. The chain carries TRBV7-6 and TRBJ1-1; 9 bases line up with TRBD1. Unmatched junction bases numbered 1, after V lost 5 bases and J lost 6 bases. CDR1 is SGHVS and CDR2 is FNYEAQ in the germline V gene. This CDR3 region has 12 residues. The CDR3 DNA reads as TGTGCCAGCAGCACAGGGGGCGCTGAAGCTTTCTTT. Protein sequence: CASSTGGAEAFF.

The J gene is TRBJ1-1, the V gene TRBV7-2, with D possibly matching TRBD1 (5 bases). Germline V gene lookup returns CDR1 SGHTA and CDR2 FQGNSA. The CDR3 consists of 13 residues. V dropped 5 bases and J dropped 4 bases, with 11 bases sitting between them. For the CDR3, the DNA is TGTGCCAGCAGCCGCCCCGGGACCACTGAAGCTTTCTTT. Residues: CASSRPGTTEAFF.

In its sample, this clonotype was seen many times. This sequence joins TRBV27 and TRBJ2-3; a weak D match, TRBD2 (5 bases). Trimming took 11 bases from V and 5 from J, leaving 11 bases between them. The CDR3 has 11 residues. Germline V gives CDR1 MNHEY, CDR2 SMNVEV (reference sequence). The CDR3 here is CAPTRGDTQYF. In DNA form, the CDR3 reads TGTGCCCCAACCCGGGGAGATACGCAGTATTTT.

The rearrangement joins TRBV20-1 to TRBJ1-5; D is perhaps TRBD1 (5 bases). The CDR3 totals 13 residues. V lost 3 bases and J 4 bases, leaving 10 bases between the germline ends. Germline-derived CDR1 and CDR2 are DFQATT and SNEGSKA (reference sequence). The CDR3: CSASRAENQPQHF. DNA for the CDR3: TGCAGTGCTAGCAGGGCGGAAAATCAGCCCCAGCATTTT.

The chain recombines TRBV5-1 with TRBJ2-7; D may be TRBD1 (6 bases). This CDR3 spans 15 amino acids. V lost 0 bases and J 3 bases, leaving 13 bases between the germline ends. The germline gives CDR1 SGHRS, CDR2 YFSETQ. The CDR3 here is CASSLGHGQFYEQYF. Here the CDR3 DNA reads TGCGCCAGCAGCTTGGGGCATGGACAGTTCTACGAGCAGTACTTC.

The genes are TRBV13 and TRBJ2-6; D remains unclear. This CDR3 region has 15 residues. The ends were cut back, 5 bases at V and 0 bases at J, with 8 bases in the middle. The germline V gene has CDR1 PRHDT and CDR2 FYEKMQ (reference sequence). The CDR3 DNA is TGTGCCAGCAGCCCCGCCGGCTCTGGGGCCAACGTCCTGACTTTC. Translated: CASSPAGSGANVLTF.

The J gene is TRBJ2-5, the V gene TRBV10-3; D is perhaps TRBD2 (6 bases). The length of the CDR3 is 17 residues. CDR1 and CDR2 (germline): ENHRY, SYGVKD. Trimming cost V 3 bases and J 2 bases, with 19 bases left between them. CDR3 nucleotides: TGTGCCATCAGTGAATCGGCTGGGGGGACCCCTCAAGAGACCCAGTACTTC. This sequence encodes CAISESAGGTPQETQYF.

This clonotype was seen repeatedly, ten times or more. This chain connects TRBV20-1 to TRBJ2-1, with D perhaps being TRBD1 or TRBD2 (5 bases each). Germline V gene data show CDR1 as DFQATT and CDR2 as SNEGSKA (reference sequence). This CDR3 has 13 amino acids. V shed 3 bases and J shed 7 bases, with 13 bases lying between them. In DNA form, the CDR3 reads TGCAGTGCTAGTGTTGCAGGGACGAATGAGCAGTTCTTC. Protein product: CSASVAGTNEQFF.

The V gene is TRBV12-3 or TRBV12-4, the J gene TRBJ2-4; D not resolved. The CDR3 sequence is 12 residues long. With 11 bases removed from V and 8 bases from J, the gap between germline ends came to 16 bases. The CDR3 is CAGTNKWDIQYF. The CDR3 nucleotides read TGTGCCGGCACCAACAAGTGGGACATTCAGTACTTC.

Concerning this clonotype: Being one base from a much bigger clone, this may be a read error. The rearrangement links TRBV20-1 to TRBJ2-3; D is possibly TRBD1 (5 bases). The CDR3 covers 11 residues. Deletions cut 2 bases from V and 6 bases from J, with 6 bases between. Germline loops: CDR1 DFQATT, CDR2 SNEGSKA (reference sequence). In nucleotides, the CDR3 is TGCAGTGCTAGAAAGGGGGATACGCAGTATTTT. Translated: CSARKGDTQYF.

The sample holds a few counts of this clonotype. This chain uses TRBV24-1 with TRBJ1-4, with 10 positions matching TRBD1. CDR1 is KGHDR, CDR2 SFDVKD, per germline. J gave up 6 bases and V 4 bases, and 4 bases lay outside the gene matches. The length of the CDR3 is 15 residues. For the CDR3, the DNA is TGTGCCACCAGTGAACCGGGACAGGGGCATGAAAAACTGTTTTTT. It yields the protein CATSEPGQGHEKLFF.

The V and J genes are TRBV7-9 and TRBJ1-2; 7 nucleotides agree with TRBD1. Germline V CDR1 and CDR2: SEHNR, FQNEAQ (reference sequence). This CDR3 spans 16 amino acids. The junction had 10 bases not matched to a gene; V was cut back by 5 bases and J by 1 base. The CDR3 DNA sequence: TGTGCCAGCAGCCATATAAAACAGGGGAGTAACTATGGCTACACCTTC. Translation: CASSHIKQGSNYGYTF. The variable domain in full, with the rest retrieved from reference TRBV7-9 and TRBJ1-2, is DTGVSQNPRHKITKRGQNVTFRCDPISEHNRLYWYRQTLGQGPEFLTYFQNEAQLEKSRLLSDRFSAERPKGSFSTLEIQRTEQGDSAMYLCASSHIKQGSNYGYTFGSGTRLTVV.

This clonotype was seen a handful of times. The rearrangement uses TRBV5-1 and TRBJ2-2, with D perhaps matching TRBD1 (5 bases). CDR3 size: 15 residues. CDR1 and CDR2 (germline): SGHRS, YFSETQ. Trimming left V 5 bases short and J 6 bases short, with 17 bases between. CDR3 sequence reads: CASSGWQGRPGELFF. CDR3 DNA sequence: TGCGCCAGCAGTGGTTGGCAGGGTCGGCCCGGGGAGCTGTTTTTT.

The rearrangement joins TRBV12-3 or TRBV12-4 to TRBJ1-4; D may be TRBD1 (5 bases). The CDR3 runs to 13 residues. Trimming took 3 bases from V and 8 from J, leaving 10 bases between them. The CDR3 is CASSFTGPEKLFF. The CDR3 nucleotides read TGTGCCAGCAGTTTTACAGGTCCAGAAAAACTGTTTTTT.

The chain combines TRBV5-5 with TRBJ2-7; D possibly matches TRBD1 or TRBD2 (6 bases each). The ends were cut back, 3 bases at V and 1 base at J, with 17 bases in the middle. The CDR3 is made up of 16 amino acids. Germline CDR1 is SGHKS and CDR2 is YYEKEE (reference sequence). The CDR3 protein is CASSSDRGLLSYEQYF. The CDR3 DNA reads TGTGCCAGCAGCTCCGACCGGGGGCTTTTATCCTACGAGCAGTACTTC. Variable domain in full (rest from reference TRBV5-5 and TRBJ2-7): DAGVTQSPTHLIKTRGQQVTLRCSPISGHKSVSWYQQVLGQGPQFIFQYYEKEERGRGNFPDRFSARQFPNYSSELNVNALLLGDSALYLCASSSDRGLLSYEQYFGPGTRLTVT.

This clonotype was recorded a few times. The CDR3: CASSQDRTGSGMGGYTF. The CDR3 DNA sequence: TGTGCCAGCAGCCAAGACCGGACGGGATCGGGGATGGGTGGCTACACCTTC. The chain couples TRBV14 to TRBJ1-2; no reliable D call. Trimming left V 0 bases short and J 7 bases short, with 21 bases between. The CDR3 has 17 amino acids. The germline CDR1 and CDR2 sequences are SGHDN and FVKESK.